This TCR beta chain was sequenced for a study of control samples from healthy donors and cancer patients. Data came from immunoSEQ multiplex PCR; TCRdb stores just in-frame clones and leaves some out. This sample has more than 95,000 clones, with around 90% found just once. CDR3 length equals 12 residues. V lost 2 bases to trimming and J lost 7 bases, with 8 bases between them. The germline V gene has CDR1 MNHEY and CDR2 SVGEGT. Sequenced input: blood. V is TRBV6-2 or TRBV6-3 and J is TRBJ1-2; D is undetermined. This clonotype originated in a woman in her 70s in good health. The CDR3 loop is CASSYEARGYTF. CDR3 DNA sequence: TGTGCCAGCAGTTACGAGGCTCGTGGCTACACCTTC.